This T cell receptor (beta chain) is from a study of cytomegalovirus exposure and HLA in healthy donors. Per the germline V gene, CDR1 is MGHRA and CDR2 is YSYEKL. CDR3 length: 14 amino acids. Trimming removed 3 bases from V and 2 bases from J; junction bases left unmatched: 3. It was with 60 Vbeta and 13 Jbeta primers that the PCR ran. Libraries were prepared by immunoSEQ multiplex PCR; TCRdb keeps only in-frame clonotypes and omits some of them. The sample table includes 80,000 or so clones. The chain is built from TRBV4-1 and TRBJ2-7; 8 bases fit TRBD1. Sequences were obtained from PBMCs. This TCR derives from a woman younger than 45 in good health and CMV-seronegative. CDR3 amino acids: CASSHGQGAYEQYF. In DNA, the CDR3 is TGCGCCAGCAGCCATGGACAGGGCGCCTACGAGCAGTACTTC.